This TCR beta chain was documented in a study of blood T cell repertoires in COVID-19. Germline V gene sequence: CDR1 LNHDA, CDR2 SQIVND (reference sequence). V shed 6 bases and J 4 bases; nucleotides not matched to a gene: 7. CDR3 length: 14 residues. This table comes from immunoSEQ multiplex PCR, and its TCRdb copy is limited to in-frame clones, with some not included. The table includes fewer than 50,000 clones, roughly 84% detected once. This receptor was obtained from a woman older than 75 with acute or convalescent COVID-19. The source material was peripheral blood. The chain has TRBV19 and TRBJ1-2; 8 bases match TRBD1. CDR3 in amino acids: CASRDGQGGYGYTF. CDR3 in DNA: TGTGCCAGTAGGGATGGACAGGGCGGCTATGGCTACACCTTC.